This paragraph covers one TCR beta chain sequence. Its target is not known. The data derive from a study of radiotherapy plus CTLA-4 blockade in lung cancer. The CDR3 consists of 16 residues. The J segment lost 2 bases and the V segment lost 3 bases, leaving 9 bases of the junction unmatched. Germline V CDR1 and CDR2: SGHRS, YFSETQ. Using immunoSEQ multiplex PCR, the repertoire was profiled, and TCRdb retains in-frame clones only, with some absent. The data hold about 45,000 clones, with 50% to 70% observed a single time. Lung cancer patients with chemo-refractory metastatic non-small-cell disease were given focal radiation plus CTLA-4 blockade with ipilimumab. Study conclusions and caveats: Radiotherapy was combined with ipilimumab, and tumor-derived TCR clones then expanded in blood.

The sequence was collected from a human donor with non-small cell lung cancer who had a partial response to radiotherapy plus ipilimumab. This sample comprised peripheral blood, obtained from a patient treated with radiotherapy plus ipilimumab. The chain recombines TRBV5-1 with TRBJ2-3, with 7 nucleotides matching TRBD2. CDR3 region: CASSWSGTTDTDTQYF. CDR3 nucleotides: TGCGCCAGCAGCTGGTCCGGGACTACAGACACAGATACGCAGTATTTT.